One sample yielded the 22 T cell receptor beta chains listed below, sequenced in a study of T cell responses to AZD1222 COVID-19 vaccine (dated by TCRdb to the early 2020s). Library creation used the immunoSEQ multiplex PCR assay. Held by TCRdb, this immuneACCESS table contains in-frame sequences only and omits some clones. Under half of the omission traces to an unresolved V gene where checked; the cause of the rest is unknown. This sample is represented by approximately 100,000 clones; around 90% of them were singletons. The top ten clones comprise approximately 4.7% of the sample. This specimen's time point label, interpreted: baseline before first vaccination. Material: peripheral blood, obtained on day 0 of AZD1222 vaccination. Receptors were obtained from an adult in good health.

CDR3 in DNA: TGTGCCAGCAGCGCCTTATCCGGGACGGGATACACAGATACGCAGTATTTT. Amino acids: CASSALSGTGYTDTQYF. This chain links TRBV9 with TRBJ2-3, with D possibly being TRBD1 or TRBD2 (5 bases each). V was cut by 3 bases and J by 2 bases, with 19 bases left in between. CDR3 length: 17 residues. Germline V gene data show CDR1 as SGDLS and CDR2 as YYNGEE.

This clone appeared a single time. This CDR3 reads CASGRAGSSYNEQFF. CDR3 DNA: TGTGCCAGCGGCAGAGCGGGGTCCTCCTACAATGAGCAGTTCTTC. The chain uses TRBV28 and TRBJ2-1; 7 bases fit TRBD2. Looked up from germline, CDR1 is MDHEN and CDR2 is SYDVKM. V dropped 8 bases and J dropped 0; count of bases not matched to a gene: 7. The CDR3 is made up of 15 amino acids.

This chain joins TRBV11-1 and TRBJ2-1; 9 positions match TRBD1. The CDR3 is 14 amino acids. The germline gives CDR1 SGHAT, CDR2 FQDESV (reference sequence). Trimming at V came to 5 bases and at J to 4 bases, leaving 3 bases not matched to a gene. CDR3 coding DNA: TGTGCCAGCAGCACGGGACAGGGTTACAATGAGCAGTTCTTC. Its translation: CASSTGQGYNEQFF.

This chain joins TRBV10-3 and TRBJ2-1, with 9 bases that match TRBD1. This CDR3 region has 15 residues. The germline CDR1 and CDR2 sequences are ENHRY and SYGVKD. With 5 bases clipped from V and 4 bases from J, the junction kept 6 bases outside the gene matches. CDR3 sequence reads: CAISTGQGDYNEQFF. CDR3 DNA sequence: TGTGCCATCAGTACGGGACAGGGAGATTACAATGAGCAGTTCTTC.

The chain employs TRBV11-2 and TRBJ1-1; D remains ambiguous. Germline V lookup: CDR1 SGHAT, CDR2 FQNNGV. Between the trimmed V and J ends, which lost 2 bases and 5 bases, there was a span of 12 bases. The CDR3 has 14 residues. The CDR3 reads CASSLRVEDTEAFF. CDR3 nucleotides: TGTGCCAGCAGCTTACGGGTTGAGGATACTGAAGCTTTCTTT.

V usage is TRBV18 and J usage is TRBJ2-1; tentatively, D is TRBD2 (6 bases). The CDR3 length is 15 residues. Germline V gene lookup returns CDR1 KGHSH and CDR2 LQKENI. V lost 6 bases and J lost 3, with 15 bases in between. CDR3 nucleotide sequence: TGTGCCAGCTCTCCGGGAGCGGTTAACTACAATGAGCAGTTCTTC. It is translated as CASSPGAVNYNEQFF.

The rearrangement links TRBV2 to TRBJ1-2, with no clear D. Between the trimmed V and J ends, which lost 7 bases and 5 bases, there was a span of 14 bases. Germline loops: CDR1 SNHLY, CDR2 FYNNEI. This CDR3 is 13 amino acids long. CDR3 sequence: CASKLGVNYGYTF. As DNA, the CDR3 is TGTGCCAGCAAGCTTGGAGTTAATTATGGCTACACCTTC.

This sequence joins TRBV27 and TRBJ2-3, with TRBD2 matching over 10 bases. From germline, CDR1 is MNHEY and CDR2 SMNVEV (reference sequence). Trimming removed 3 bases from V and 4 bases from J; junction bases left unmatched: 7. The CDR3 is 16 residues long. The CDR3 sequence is CASSFIAGGFADTQYF. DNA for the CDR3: TGTGCCAGCAGTTTCATAGCGGGGGGTTTCGCAGATACGCAGTATTTT.

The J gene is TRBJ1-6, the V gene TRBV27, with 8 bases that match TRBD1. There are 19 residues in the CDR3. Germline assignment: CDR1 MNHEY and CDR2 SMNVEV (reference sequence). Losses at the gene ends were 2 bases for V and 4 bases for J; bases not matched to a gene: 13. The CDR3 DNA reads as TGTGCCAGCAGTTTAGATAGCAGGGGGCTCTTTGGGTATAATTCACCCCTCCACTTT. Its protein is CASSLDSRGLFGYNSPLHF.

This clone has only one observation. The CDR3 reads CASSYPGSSYNEQFF. CDR3 sequence (DNA): TGTGCCAGCAGTTACCCGGGGAGCTCCTACAATGAGCAGTTCTTC. This chain connects TRBV6-2 or TRBV6-3 to TRBJ2-1, with D perhaps matching TRBD2 (5 bases). Germline assignment: CDR1 MNHEY and CDR2 SVGEGT. CDR3 length equals 15 residues. The V gene lost 2 bases and the J gene lost 0 bases, with 8 bases spanning the gap.

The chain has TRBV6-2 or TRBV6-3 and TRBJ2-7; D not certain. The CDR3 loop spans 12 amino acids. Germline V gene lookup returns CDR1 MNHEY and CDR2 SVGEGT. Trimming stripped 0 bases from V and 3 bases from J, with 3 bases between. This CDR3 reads CASSYSFYEQYF. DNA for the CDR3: TGTGCCAGCAGTTACTCCTTCTACGAGCAGTACTTC.

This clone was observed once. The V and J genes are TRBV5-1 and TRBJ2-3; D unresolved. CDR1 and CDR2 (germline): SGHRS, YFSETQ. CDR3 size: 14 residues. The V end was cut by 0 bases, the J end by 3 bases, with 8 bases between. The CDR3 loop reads CASSLGRVTDTQYF. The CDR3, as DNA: TGCGCCAGCAGCTTGGGTAGAGTTACAGATACGCAGTATTTT. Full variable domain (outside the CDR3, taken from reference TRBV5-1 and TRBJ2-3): KAGVTQTPRYLIKTRGQQVTLSCSPISGHRSVSWYQQTPGQGLQFLFEYFSETQRNKGNFPGRFSGRQFSNSRSEMNVSTLELGDSALYLCASSLGRVTDTQYFGPGTRLTVL.

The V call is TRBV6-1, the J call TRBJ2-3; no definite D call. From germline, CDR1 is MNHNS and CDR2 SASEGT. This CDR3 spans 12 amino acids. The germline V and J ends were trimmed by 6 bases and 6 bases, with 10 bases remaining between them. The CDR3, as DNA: TGTGCCAGCAGCCCTGTTTCGGATACGCAGTATTTT. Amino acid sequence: CASSPVSDTQYF.

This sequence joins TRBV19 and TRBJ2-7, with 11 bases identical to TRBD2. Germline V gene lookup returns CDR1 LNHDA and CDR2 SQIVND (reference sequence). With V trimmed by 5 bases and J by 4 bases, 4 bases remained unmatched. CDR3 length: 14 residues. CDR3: CASSPGLADYEQYF. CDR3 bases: TGTGCCAGTAGTCCGGGACTAGCGGATTACGAGCAGTACTTC.

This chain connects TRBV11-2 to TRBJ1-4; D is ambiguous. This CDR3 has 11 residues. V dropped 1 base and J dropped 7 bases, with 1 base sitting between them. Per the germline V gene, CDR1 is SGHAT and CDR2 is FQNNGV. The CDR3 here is CASSLGEKLFF. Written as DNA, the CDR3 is TGTGCCAGCAGCTTAGGTGAAAAACTGTTTTTT.

This CDR3 is CAIRAGTSGGASPEDTQYF. DNA for the CDR3: TGTGCCATCAGAGCCGGGACTAGCGGGGGGGCGTCACCCGAAGATACGCAGTATTTT. V usage is TRBV10-3 and J usage is TRBJ2-3, with 16 bases that match TRBD2. V shed 6 bases and J 5 bases; nucleotides not matched to a gene: 14. The CDR3 is 19 residues long. CDR1 ENHRY and CDR2 SYGVKD come from the germline V gene.

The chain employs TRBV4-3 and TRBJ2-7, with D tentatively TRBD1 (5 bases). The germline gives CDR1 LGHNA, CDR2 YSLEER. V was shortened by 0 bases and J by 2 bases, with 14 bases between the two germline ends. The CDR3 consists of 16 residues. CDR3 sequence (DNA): TGCGCCAGCAGCCAAGATCGGAGTGGGGCCGCCTACGAGCAGTACTTC. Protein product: CASSQDRSGAAYEQYF.

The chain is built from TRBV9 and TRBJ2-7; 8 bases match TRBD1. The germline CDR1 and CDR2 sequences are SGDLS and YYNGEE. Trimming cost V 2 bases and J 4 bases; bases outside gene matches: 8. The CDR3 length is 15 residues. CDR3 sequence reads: CASSVGSGQGYEQYF. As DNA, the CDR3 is TGTGCCAGCAGCGTTGGATCTGGACAGGGATACGAGCAGTACTTC.

The CDR3 nucleotides read TGTGCAAGTCGCTTCATGTACACCATATATTTT. It translates to CASRFMYTIYF. This chain joins TRBV12-2 and TRBJ1-3; TRBD1 is the table's D call and was not checked against the DNA. TRBV12-2 counts as a pseudogene. The CDR3 loop spans 11 amino acids.

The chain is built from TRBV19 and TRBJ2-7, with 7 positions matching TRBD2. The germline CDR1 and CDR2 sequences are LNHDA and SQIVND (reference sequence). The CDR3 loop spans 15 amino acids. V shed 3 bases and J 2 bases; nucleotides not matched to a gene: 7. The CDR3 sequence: CASSITPSGPYEQYF. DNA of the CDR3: TGTGCCAGTAGTATTACCCCTAGCGGACCCTACGAGCAGTACTTC.

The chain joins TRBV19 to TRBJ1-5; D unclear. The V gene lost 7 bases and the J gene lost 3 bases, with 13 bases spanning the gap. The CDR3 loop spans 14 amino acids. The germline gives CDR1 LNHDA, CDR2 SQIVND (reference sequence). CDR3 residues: CASIVSKINQPQHF. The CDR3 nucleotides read TGTGCCAGTATCGTCTCGAAGATCAATCAGCCCCAGCATTTT.

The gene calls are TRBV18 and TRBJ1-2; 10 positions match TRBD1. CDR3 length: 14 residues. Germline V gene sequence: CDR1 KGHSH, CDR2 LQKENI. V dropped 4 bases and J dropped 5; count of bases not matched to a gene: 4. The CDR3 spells CASSLRDRGYGYTF. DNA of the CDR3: TGTGCCAGCTCACTCCGGGACAGGGGATATGGCTACACCTTC.